This is a list of T cell receptor beta chains from one sample in a study of blood T cell repertoires in COVID-19. TCRdb keeps only in-frame clones here, not all; method: immunoSEQ multiplex PCR. The sample carries around 160,000 clones, around 83% recorded once. The sample consisted of peripheral blood. Every receptor here comes from a man younger than 35 with acute or convalescent COVID-19. CDR3s include the opening cysteine and the closing phenylalanine or tryptophan. The D gene is left open where the match is weak. Expanded clones are given a class, and other clones once, few, many or no size at all.

clone size: few
J gene: TRBJ2-2
D gene: TRBD1
V gene: TRBV11-3
CDR3 DNA: TGTGCCAGCAGCTTGGCGGCGGGACAGGGTAACACCGGGGAGCTGTTTTTT
CDR3 protein: CASSLAAGQGNTGELFF

clone size: NA
J gene: TRBJ1-2
D gene: TRBD1
V gene: TRBV28
CDR3 DNA: TGTGCCAGCAGTTTTGGGACAGGGGGTTGGAGCGGCTACACCTTC
CDR3 protein: CASSFGTGGWSGYTF

clone size: NA
J gene: TRBJ2-7
D gene: NA
V gene: TRBV30
CDR3 DNA: TGTGCCTGGGGTCAGTTCGAAAGAACCTACGAGCAGTACTTC
CDR3 protein: CAWGQFERTYEQYF

clone size: NA
J gene: TRBJ1-2
D gene: NA
V gene: TRBV3-1/TRBV3-2
CDR3 DNA: TGTGCCAGCAGCCAAGCGCAGTCCGGCTACACCTTC
CDR3 protein: CASSQAQSGYTF

clone size: NA
J gene: TRBJ2-3
D gene: NA
V gene: TRBV27
CDR3 DNA: TGTGCCAGCAGTTTCTTCGGGGGTGCAGATACGCAGTATTTT
CDR3 protein: CASSFFGGADTQYF

clone size: once
J gene: TRBJ2-2
D gene: TRBD2
V gene: TRBV11-3
CDR3 DNA: TGTGCCAGCAGCCCCTCTAGCGGTCCGAACACCGGGGAGCTGTTTTTT
CDR3 protein: CASSPSSGPNTGELFF

clone size: NA
J gene: TRBJ1-1
D gene: NA
V gene: TRBV28
CDR3 DNA: TGTGCCAGCAGTTTCGGGTCGGTACGGAACACTGAAGCTTTCTTT
CDR3 protein: CASSFGSVRNTEAFF

clone size: NA
J gene: TRBJ1-5
D gene: TRBD1
V gene: TRBV30
CDR3 DNA: TGTGCCTGGAGTGAAGGGACAGTTAGCAATCAGCCCCAGCATTTT
CDR3 protein: CAWSEGTVSNQPQHF

clone size: few
J gene: TRBJ2-7
D gene: NA
V gene: TRBV11-2
CDR3 DNA: TGTGCCAGCAGCCAACAGGCCCCCTACGAGCAGTACTTC
CDR3 protein: CASSQQAPYEQYF

clone size: NA
J gene: TRBJ2-3
D gene: TRBD2
V gene: TRBV15
CDR3 DNA: TGTGCCACCAGCAGAGGGGGGGGTCTTCGCACAGATACGCAGTATTTT
CDR3 protein: CATSRGGGLRTDTQYF

clone size: few
J gene: TRBJ2-3
D gene: NA
V gene: TRBV5-4
CDR3 DNA: TGTGCCAGCAGCTCAATCACAGATACGCAGTATTTT
CDR3 protein: CASSSITDTQYF

clone size: NA
J gene: TRBJ1-5
D gene: NA
V gene: TRBV21-1
CDR3 DNA: TGTGCCAGCAGCACGGTTCAGGGTCAACACCAGCCCCAGCATTTT
CDR3 protein: CASSTVQGQHQPQHF

clone size: NA
J gene: TRBJ2-5
D gene: TRBD1
V gene: TRBV7-3
CDR3 DNA: TGTGCCAGCAGCCCACAGGGGGGAGAGACCCAGTACTTC
CDR3 protein: CASSPQGGETQYF

clone size: few
J gene: TRBJ2-2
D gene: NA
V gene: TRBV2
CDR3 DNA: TGTGCCAGCAGTGAAGTCACCAGAAACACCGGGGAGCTGTTTTTT
CDR3 protein: CASSEVTRNTGELFF

clone size: few
J gene: TRBJ1-4
D gene: NA
V gene: TRBV7-9
CDR3 DNA: TGTGCCAGCAGCAGATACAGGGCAAGTAATGAAAAACTGTTTTTT
CDR3 protein: CASSRYRASNEKLFF

clone size: NA
J gene: TRBJ2-1
D gene: TRBD1
V gene: TRBV9
CDR3 DNA: TGTGCCAGCAGCGTAGAGACAGGGGCCTACAATGAGCAGTTCTTC
CDR3 protein: CASSVETGAYNEQFF

clone size: NA
J gene: TRBJ2-1
D gene: TRBD2
V gene: TRBV19
CDR3 DNA: TGTGCCACCTCGGGGGGAGTAGATGAGCAGTTCTTC
CDR3 protein: CATSGGVDEQFF

clone size: NA
J gene: TRBJ2-5
D gene: NA
V gene: TRBV7-9
CDR3 DNA: TGTGCCAGCAGCTACCAGGGTCCCGAAGAGACCCAGTACTTC
CDR3 protein: CASSYQGPEETQYF

clone size: NA
J gene: TRBJ1-5
D gene: NA
V gene: TRBV18
CDR3 DNA: TGTGCCAGCTCACGGGGGCAGGATAGCAATCAGCCCCAGCATTTT
CDR3 protein: CASSRGQDSNQPQHF

clone size: NA
J gene: TRBJ1-3
D gene: NA
V gene: TRBV3-1/TRBV3-2
CDR3 DNA: TGTGCCAGCAGCCAAGCAGGGGCCCCTGGAAACACCATATATTTT
CDR3 protein: CASSQAGAPGNTIYF

clone size: NA
J gene: TRBJ2-3
D gene: NA
V gene: TRBV2
CDR3 DNA: TGTGCCAGCAGTGGGAACGGGGATACGCAGTATTTT
CDR3 protein: CASSGNGDTQYF

clone size: NA
J gene: TRBJ1-2
D gene: TRBD1
V gene: TRBV27
CDR3 DNA: TGTGCCAGCAGTTTATCAGGACAGGGGACTAACTATGGCTACACCTTC
CDR3 protein: CASSLSGQGTNYGYTF

clone size: NA
J gene: TRBJ1-2
D gene: TRBD1
V gene: TRBV12-3/TRBV12-4
CDR3 DNA: TGTGCCAGCAGTTCGACAGGGTCGTATGGCTACACCTTC
CDR3 protein: CASSSTGSYGYTF

clone size: NA
J gene: TRBJ1-2
D gene: TRBD1
V gene: TRBV7-6
CDR3 DNA: TGTGCCAGCAGCTTAGAAGGGGGCGCGGGGGGCTACACCTTC
CDR3 protein: CASSLEGGAGGYTF

clone size: NA
J gene: TRBJ2-5
D gene: NA
V gene: TRBV2
CDR3 DNA: TGTGCCAGCACGAACTCAGGGAACCAAGAGACCCAGTACTTC
CDR3 protein: CASTNSGNQETQYF

clone size: NA
J gene: TRBJ1-1
D gene: NA
V gene: TRBV7-9
CDR3 DNA: TGTGCCAGCAGCTTGGAGGAGGAAAGGACTGAAGCTTTCTTT
CDR3 protein: CASSLEEERTEAFF

clone size: NA
J gene: TRBJ1-5
D gene: TRBD1
V gene: TRBV10-1
CDR3 DNA: TGCGCCAGCGACCGGGACAGGGACAATCAGCCCCAGCATTTT
CDR3 protein: CASDRDRDNQPQHF

clone size: NA
J gene: TRBJ1-3
D gene: NA
V gene: TRBV6-5
CDR3 DNA: TGTGCCAGCAGTTACTCATCGGGGGGTGGAAACACCATATATTTT
CDR3 protein: CASSYSSGGGNTIYF

clone size: once
J gene: TRBJ1-2
D gene: TRBD1
V gene: TRBV11-2
CDR3 DNA: TGTGCCAGCAGCTCCGGGACAGGGGGCGTCACCTTC
CDR3 protein: CASSSGTGGVTF

clone size: once
J gene: TRBJ1-5
D gene: NA
V gene: TRBV28
CDR3 DNA: TGTGCCAGCAACTGGGGGGGTAGGGGCAATCAGCCCCAGCATTTT
CDR3 protein: CASNWGGRGNQPQHF

clone size: NA
J gene: TRBJ2-1
D gene: NA
V gene: TRBV25-1
CDR3 DNA: TGTGCCAGCGGGGGGGCACACAATGAGCAGTTCTTC
CDR3 protein: CASGGAHNEQFF

clone size: NA
J gene: TRBJ2-5
D gene: NA
V gene: TRBV7-3
CDR3 DNA: TGTGCCAGGCCTAGGGGGGGCCTAGAGACCCAGTACTTC
CDR3 protein: CARPRGGLETQYF

clone size: NA
J gene: TRBJ1-3
D gene: NA
V gene: TRBV10-2
CDR3 DNA: TGCGCCAGCAGGGAAACAGGGAGTGGAAACACCATATATTTT
CDR3 protein: CASRETGSGNTIYF

clone size: NA
J gene: TRBJ2-7
D gene: NA
V gene: TRBV7-9
CDR3 DNA: TGTGCCAGCAGCAACGACAACCGAGGACTCTACGAGCAGTACTTC
CDR3 protein: CASSNDNRGLYEQYF

clone size: NA
J gene: TRBJ2-5
D gene: TRBD2
V gene: TRBV29-1
CDR3 DNA: TGCAGCGTTGTTTTGCCGGGACTAGCGGGGGGGCCGCTTGAGACCCAGTACTTC
CDR3 protein: CSVVLPGLAGGPLETQYF

clone size: NA
J gene: TRBJ1-1
D gene: TRBD1
V gene: TRBV5-1
CDR3 DNA: TGCGCCAGCAGCCGAGGGGGCTCTGGGTCTGAAGCTTTCTTT
CDR3 protein: CASSRGGSGSEAFF

clone size: few
J gene: TRBJ1-5
D gene: NA
V gene: TRBV30
CDR3 DNA: TGTGCCTGGAGTGCTACAGGAGTTCAAACCAATCAGCCCCAGCATTTT
CDR3 protein: CAWSATGVQTNQPQHF

clone size: once
J gene: TRBJ2-3
D gene: NA
V gene: TRBV5-1
CDR3 DNA: TGCGCCAGCAGCACGAAGACAGGATTTAGCACAGATACGCAGTATTTT
CDR3 protein: CASSTKTGFSTDTQYF

clone size: few
J gene: TRBJ2-5
D gene: NA
V gene: TRBV10-3
CDR3 DNA: TGTGCCATCAGTTCCCAGGACACCGAAGAGACCCAGTACTTC
CDR3 protein: CAISSQDTEETQYF

clone size: NA
J gene: TRBJ1-5
D gene: NA
V gene: TRBV2
CDR3 DNA: TGTGCCAGCAGGGCGGGGGTAAATCAGCCCCAGCATTTT
CDR3 protein: CASRAGVNQPQHF

clone size: NA
J gene: TRBJ1-1
D gene: TRBD1
V gene: TRBV3-1/TRBV3-2
CDR3 DNA: TGTGCCAGCAGCCAAGCAGGGGGCTACAACACTGAAGCTTTCTTT
CDR3 protein: CASSQAGGYNTEAFF

clone size: NA
J gene: TRBJ2-7
D gene: NA
V gene: TRBV30
CDR3 DNA: TGTGCCTGGAGTGACGGGGGGCCCTACGAGCAGTACTTC
CDR3 protein: CAWSDGGPYEQYF

clone size: NA
J gene: TRBJ2-2
D gene: TRBD2
V gene: TRBV29-1
CDR3 DNA: TGCAGCGTTGCCAGCGGGGTAATCACCGGGGAGCTGTTTTTT
CDR3 protein: CSVASGVITGELFF

clone size: NA
J gene: TRBJ2-2
D gene: TRBD1
V gene: TRBV7-3
CDR3 DNA: TGTGCCAGCAGCTCCGACAGGGGTACCGGGGAGCTGTTTTTT
CDR3 protein: CASSSDRGTGELFF

clone size: NA
J gene: TRBJ2-1
D gene: NA
V gene: TRBV2
CDR3 DNA: TGTGCCAGCAGAGAGCAGGGTCATGAGCAGTTCTTC
CDR3 protein: CASREQGHEQFF

clone size: NA
J gene: TRBJ1-4
D gene: NA
V gene: TRBV5-1
CDR3 DNA: TGCGCCAGCAGCCGCCTGGACAGAAATGAAAAACTGTTTTTT
CDR3 protein: CASSRLDRNEKLFF

clone size: few
J gene: TRBJ1-2
D gene: NA
V gene: TRBV6-5
CDR3 DNA: TGTGCCAGCAGATCAGGGGCCTCGGACTATGGCTACACCTTC
CDR3 protein: CASRSGASDYGYTF

clone size: NA
J gene: TRBJ2-3
D gene: TRBD1
V gene: TRBV5-1
CDR3 DNA: TGCGCCAGCAGCTTGGACGGGACAGCCACAAGCACAGATACGCAGTATTTT
CDR3 protein: CASSLDGTATSTDTQYF

clone size: NA
J gene: TRBJ2-1
D gene: TRBD2
V gene: TRBV3-1/TRBV3-2
CDR3 DNA: TGTGCCAGCAGCCAGGGGGCGGGACTAGCGGGGCAGTTCTTC
CDR3 protein: CASSQGAGLAGQFF

clone size: NA
J gene: TRBJ1-6
D gene: TRBD1
V gene: TRBV28
CDR3 DNA: TGTGCCAGCTTGCGACAGGGCCAAGGATCACCCCTCCACTTT
CDR3 protein: CASLRQGQGSPLHF

clone size: few
J gene: TRBJ2-7
D gene: TRBD1
V gene: TRBV5-4
CDR3 DNA: TGTGCCAGCAGGGGGACAGGGGACTACGAGCAGTACTTC
CDR3 protein: CASRGTGDYEQYF

clone size: NA
J gene: TRBJ2-1
D gene: NA
V gene: TRBV9
CDR3 DNA: TGTGCCAGCAGCGTACAGGGTGGGTTGGTATCAAATGAGCAGTTCTTC
CDR3 protein: CASSVQGGLVSNEQFF

clone size: NA
J gene: TRBJ2-2
D gene: TRBD2
V gene: TRBV5-1
CDR3 DNA: TGCACCAGCAGCTTGACTAGCGGACCTGCGGGGGAGCTGTTTTTT
CDR3 protein: CTSSLTSGPAGELFF

clone size: NA
J gene: TRBJ1-3
D gene: NA
V gene: TRBV3-1/TRBV3-2
CDR3 DNA: TGTGCCAGCAGCCAAATCTCAGGAGGAAACACCATATATTTT
CDR3 protein: CASSQISGGNTIYF

clone size: NA
J gene: TRBJ1-2
D gene: NA
V gene: TRBV6-6
CDR3 DNA: TGTGCCAGCACACAGGTGGGCTATGGCTACACCTTC
CDR3 protein: CASTQVGYGYTF

clone size: NA
J gene: TRBJ1-5
D gene: NA
V gene: TRBV10-3
CDR3 DNA: TGTGCCATCAGTGAGAGGAGCGATCAGCCCCAGCATTTT
CDR3 protein: CAISERSDQPQHF

clone size: NA
J gene: TRBJ1-4
D gene: TRBD1
V gene: TRBV28
CDR3 DNA: TGTGCCAGCAGTTCCGGACAGGGGAGGCCGCGTGAAAAACTGTTTTTT
CDR3 protein: CASSSGQGRPREKLFF

clone size: NA
J gene: TRBJ2-1
D gene: TRBD2
V gene: TRBV18
CDR3 DNA: TGTGCCAGCTCACCAGGCGGGGGGTTCTACAATGAGCAGTTCTTC
CDR3 protein: CASSPGGGFYNEQFF

clone size: NA
J gene: TRBJ1-5
D gene: TRBD1
V gene: TRBV19
CDR3 DNA: TGTGCCAGTATGGAAGTGACAGGGGGCACTCAGCCCCAGCATTTT
CDR3 protein: CASMEVTGGTQPQHF

clone size: NA
J gene: TRBJ2-1
D gene: TRBD2
V gene: TRBV5-1
CDR3 DNA: TGCGCCAGCAGCCGGGCGGGGGGACCGATAATCAATGAGCAGTTCTTC
CDR3 protein: CASSRAGGPIINEQFF